A single sample gave rise to the 16 T cell receptor beta chains below, sequenced in a study of blood T cell repertoires in COVID-19. The protocol was immunoSEQ multiplex PCR, while the TCRdb copy is restricted to in-frame clones and leaves out a portion. Of 200,000 to 300,000 clones in the sample, about 87% were seen once. The material sequenced was peripheral blood. The source of these receptors is a woman in her forties or fifties with acute or convalescent COVID-19.

J is TRBJ2-3 and V is TRBV3-1 (or the pseudogene TRBV3-2); D unclear. The germline V gene has CDR1 LGHDT and CDR2 YNNKEL (reference sequence). CDR3 length equals 13 residues. The V and J ends lost 1 base and 1 base respectively, with 3 bases between them. The DNA of the CDR3 is TGTGCCAGCAGCCAAGTAGGCACAGATACGCAGTATTTT. It translates to CASSQVGTDTQYF.

CDR3 sequence (DNA): TGTGCCAGCAGCCCAAGGAAGGGACAGCTCTATGGCTACACCTTC. The encoded protein is CASSPRKGQLYGYTF. This sequence joins TRBV7-3 and TRBJ1-2; 7 nucleotides align to TRBD1. This CDR3 spans 15 amino acids. Germline values: CDR1 SGHTA, CDR2 FQGTGA. V lost 5 bases to trimming and J lost 4 bases; unmatched junction nucleotides: 10.

The chain links TRBV5-1 to TRBJ1-4; D is possibly TRBD1 (5 bases). Germline V gene sequence: CDR1 SGHRS, CDR2 YFSETQ. The CDR3 spans 14 residues. Trimming pared 0 bases from V and 6 bases from J, leaving 9 bases between. The CDR3 sequence: CASSLVRGDEKLFF. As DNA, the CDR3 is TGCGCCAGCAGCTTGGTCCGGGGGGATGAAAAACTGTTTTTT.

The CDR3 nucleotides are TGTGCCAGCAGCTTAGACAGGGGTGGCTACAATGAGCAGTTCTTC. Its translation: CASSLDRGGYNEQFF. V gene TRBV7-9 combines with J gene TRBJ2-1; 7 positions match TRBD1. The J segment lost 3 bases and the V segment lost 1 base, leaving 3 bases of the junction unmatched. Germline V CDR1 and CDR2: SEHNR, FQNEAQ (reference sequence). The CDR3 is 15 amino acids.

V gene TRBV7-2 combines with J gene TRBJ1-1, with TRBD1 as a possible D gene (6 bases). There are 13 residues in the CDR3. The V end lost 1 base, the J end lost 6 bases, and 9 bases lay between the germline ends. Germline assignment: CDR1 SGHTA and CDR2 FQGNSA. CDR3 sequence: CASSLGQASEAFF. The DNA for the CDR3 is TGTGCCAGCAGCTTAGGACAGGCCTCTGAAGCTTTCTTT.

V gene TRBV9 combines with J gene TRBJ2-3; possibly TRBD2 for D (5 bases). Trimming stripped 1 base from V and 6 bases from J, with 15 bases between. The CDR3 has 15 residues. The germline gives CDR1 SGDLS, CDR2 YYNGEE. The CDR3 reads CASSVKAGGGDTQYF. The CDR3 DNA reads as TGTGCCAGCAGCGTAAAGGCGGGCGGCGGGGATACGCAGTATTTT.

The chain couples TRBV18 to TRBJ2-2; possible D gene TRBD2, 6 bases. Germline values: CDR1 KGHSH, CDR2 LQKENI. The V gene lost 6 bases and the J gene lost 7 bases, with 21 bases spanning the gap. The CDR3 extends over 16 amino acids. Here the CDR3 reads CASSTRLVGSSGELFF. CDR3 bases: TGTGCCAGCTCGACTAGACTAGTCGGTTCTAGCGGGGAGCTGTTTTTT.

The V gene is TRBV4-3, the J gene TRBJ2-2, with 11 bases matching TRBD2. The CDR3 spans 17 residues. Per the germline V gene, CDR1 is LGHNA and CDR2 is YSLEER. V lost 2 bases, J lost 1 base, and 3 bases stayed unmatched. CDR3 DNA: TGCGCCAGCAGCCAAAGTGGACTAGCGGGGAACACCGGGGAGCTGTTTTTT. Amino acid sequence: CASSQSGLAGNTGELFF.

CDR3 amino acids: CASSLFSGANYGYTF. Here the CDR3 DNA reads TGTGCCAGCAGTTTATTCTCGGGTGCTAACTATGGCTACACCTTC. The chain is built from TRBV28 and TRBJ1-2, with D unclear. The germline V and J ends were trimmed by 1 base and 0 bases, with 9 bases remaining between them. There are 15 residues in the CDR3. Germline CDR1 reads MDHEN; CDR2 reads SYDVKM.

This clone occurred a few times. The chain couples TRBV2 to TRBJ2-7, with a possible D match to TRBD1 (6 bases). V shed 4 bases and J shed 2 bases, with 15 bases lying between them. The CDR3 totals 15 residues. Germline lookup yields CDR1 SNHLY and CDR2 FYNNEI. As DNA, the CDR3 is TGTGCCAGCAGTGTTCCGGGACACGTAGCCTACGAGCAGTACTTC. It codes for CASSVPGHVAYEQYF. Supplemented by reference TRBV2 and TRBJ2-7, the full variable domain reads EPEVTQTPSHQVTQMGQEVILRCVPISNHLYFYWYRQILGQKVEFLVSFYNNEISEKSEIFDDQFSVERPDGSNFTLKIRSTKLEDSAMYFCASSVPGHVAYEQYFGPGTRLTVT.

The rearrangement links TRBV27 to TRBJ1-5, with 7 positions matching TRBD1. Germline CDR1 and CDR2: MNHEY and SMNVEV (reference sequence). The CDR3 runs 16 residues. With V trimmed by 6 bases and J by 0 bases, 8 bases remained unmatched. The CDR3 loop reads CASSVGTDYSNQPQHF. The CDR3 DNA follows: TGTGCCAGCAGCGTGGGGACAGATTATAGCAATCAGCCCCAGCATTTT.

This clone occurred a few times. This chain connects TRBV5-6 to TRBJ2-7, with 11 bases identical to TRBD1. V lost 5 bases and J lost 5; bases outside the gene matches: 6. The CDR3 is made up of 14 amino acids. Looked up from germline, CDR1 is SGHDT and CDR2 is YYEEEE. CDR3 sequence reads: CASRRRDRGDEQYF. The CDR3 DNA reads TGTGCCAGCAGGCGTAGGGACAGGGGGGACGAGCAGTACTTC.

The gene calls are TRBV19 and TRBJ2-3; 11 bases fit TRBD2. V was pared by 4 bases and J by 0 bases, with 6 bases of the junction left unmatched. Germline loops: CDR1 LNHDA, CDR2 SQIVND (reference sequence). This CDR3 has 17 amino acids. CDR3 residues: CASSTVGTSGSTDTQYF. Written as DNA, the CDR3 is TGTGCCAGTAGTACCGTCGGGACTAGCGGCAGCACAGATACGCAGTATTTT.

The rearrangement joins TRBV5-4 to TRBJ2-7; D is perhaps TRBD2 (5 bases). Germline CDR1 SGHNT, CDR2 YYREEE (reference sequence). The CDR3 consists of 14 residues. Trimming stripped 6 bases from V and 2 bases from J, with 15 bases between. The DNA of the CDR3 is TGTGCCAGCACCTCTACGGAGGACGCCTACGAGCAGTACTTC. Encoded protein: CASTSTEDAYEQYF.

This sequence joins TRBV4-1 and TRBJ1-2, with 10 bases that match TRBD1. Germline V gene sequence: CDR1 MGHRA, CDR2 YSYEKL. V shed 1 base and J 2 bases; nucleotides not matched to a gene: 1. The CDR3 is made up of 15 amino acids. Written as DNA, the CDR3 is TGCGCCAGCAGCCAAGGGGGACAGGGGAACTATGGCTACACCTTC. The encoded protein is CASSQGGQGNYGYTF.

The chain links TRBV24-1 to TRBJ1-2, with a tentative D call TRBD1 (6 bases). The V gene's germline CDR1 is KGHDR and CDR2 SFDVKD. The CDR3 totals 13 residues. Trimming pared 4 bases from V and 6 bases from J, leaving 11 bases between. The CDR3 loop is CATSDRHRDGYTF. The CDR3, as DNA: TGTGCCACCAGTGACCGTCACAGGGATGGCTACACCTTC.